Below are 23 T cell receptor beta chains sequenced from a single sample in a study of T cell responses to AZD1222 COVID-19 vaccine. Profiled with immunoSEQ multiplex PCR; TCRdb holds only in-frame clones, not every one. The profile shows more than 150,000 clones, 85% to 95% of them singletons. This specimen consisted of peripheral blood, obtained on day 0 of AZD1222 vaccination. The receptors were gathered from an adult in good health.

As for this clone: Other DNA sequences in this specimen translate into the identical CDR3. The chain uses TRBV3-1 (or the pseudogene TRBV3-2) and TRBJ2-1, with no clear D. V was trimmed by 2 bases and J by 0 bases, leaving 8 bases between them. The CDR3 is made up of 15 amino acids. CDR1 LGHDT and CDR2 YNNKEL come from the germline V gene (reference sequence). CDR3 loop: CASSQTGGSYNEQFF. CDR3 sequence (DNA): TGTGCCAGCAGCCAAACGGGTGGCTCCTACAATGAGCAGTTCTTC.

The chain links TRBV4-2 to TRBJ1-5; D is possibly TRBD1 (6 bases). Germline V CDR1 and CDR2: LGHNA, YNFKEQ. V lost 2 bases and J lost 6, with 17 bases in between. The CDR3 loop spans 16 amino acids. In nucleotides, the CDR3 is TGTGCCAGCAGCCAATCACAGGCAGGGGTCGGTCAGCCCCAGCATTTT. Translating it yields CASSQSQAGVGQPQHF.

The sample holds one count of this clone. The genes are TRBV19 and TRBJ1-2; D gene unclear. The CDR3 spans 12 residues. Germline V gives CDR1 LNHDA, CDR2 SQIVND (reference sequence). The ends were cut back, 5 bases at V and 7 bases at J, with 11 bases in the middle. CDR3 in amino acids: CASSWLGGGYTF. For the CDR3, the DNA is TGTGCCAGTAGTTGGCTTGGTGGTGGCTACACCTTC.

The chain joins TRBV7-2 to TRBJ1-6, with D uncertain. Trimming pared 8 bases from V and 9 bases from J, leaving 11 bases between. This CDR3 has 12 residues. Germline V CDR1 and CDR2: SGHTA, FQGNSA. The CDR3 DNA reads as TGTGCCAGCCGGCGGGGAGCTTCACCCCTCCACTTT. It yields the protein CASRRGASPLHF. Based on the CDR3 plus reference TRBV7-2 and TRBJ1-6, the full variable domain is GAGVSQSPSNKVTEKGKDVELRCDPISGHTALYWYRQSLGQGLEFLIYFQGNSAPDKSGLPSDRFSAERTGGSVSTLTIQRTQQEDSAVYLCASRRGASPLHFGNGTRLTVT.

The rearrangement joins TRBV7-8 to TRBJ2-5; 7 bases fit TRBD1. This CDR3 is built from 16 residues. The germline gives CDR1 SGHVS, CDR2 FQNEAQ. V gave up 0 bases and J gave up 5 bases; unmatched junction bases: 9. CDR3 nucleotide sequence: TGTGCCAGCAGCTTAGCGGTGAGACAGGGATGGGAGACCCAGTACTTC. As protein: CASSLAVRQGWETQYF.

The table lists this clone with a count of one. CDR3: CASSLGTSGRPFADEQFF. The CDR3 bases are TGCGCCAGCAGCTTGGGAACTAGCGGGAGGCCTTTCGCGGATGAGCAGTTCTTC. The chain combines TRBV5-1 with TRBJ2-1; 12 nucleotides align to TRBD2. CDR3 length: 18 amino acids. The V and J ends lost 0 bases and 8 bases, in that order; junction bases with no gene match: 12. Germline-derived CDR1 and CDR2 are SGHRS and YFSETQ.

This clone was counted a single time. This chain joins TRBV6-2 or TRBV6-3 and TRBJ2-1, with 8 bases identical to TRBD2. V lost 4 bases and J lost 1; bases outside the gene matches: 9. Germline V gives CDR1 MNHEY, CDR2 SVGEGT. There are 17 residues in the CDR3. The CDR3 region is CASSLGLTSGSYNEQFF. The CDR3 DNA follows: TGTGCCAGCAGTTTGGGACTCACTAGCGGTTCCTACAATGAGCAGTTCTTC.

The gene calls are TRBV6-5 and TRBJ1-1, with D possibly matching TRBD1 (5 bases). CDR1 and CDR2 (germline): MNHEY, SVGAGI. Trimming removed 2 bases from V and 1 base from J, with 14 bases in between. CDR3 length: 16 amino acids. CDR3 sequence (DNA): TGTGCCAGCAGTTACGAAGTCGCAGGGAAGAACACTGAAGCTTTCTTT. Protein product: CASSYEVAGKNTEAFF.

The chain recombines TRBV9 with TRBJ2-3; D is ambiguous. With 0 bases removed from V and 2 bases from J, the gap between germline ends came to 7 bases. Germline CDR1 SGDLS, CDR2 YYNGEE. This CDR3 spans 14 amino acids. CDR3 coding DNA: TGTGCCAGCAGCGTAGTGGGTACCACAGATACGCAGTATTTT. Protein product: CASSVVGTTDTQYF. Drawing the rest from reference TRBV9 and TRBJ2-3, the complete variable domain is DSGVTQTPKHLITATGQRVTLRCSPRSGDLSVYWYQQSLDQGLQFLIQYYNGEERAKGNILERFSAQQFPDLHSELNLSSLELGDSALYFCASSVVGTTDTQYFGPGTRLTVL.

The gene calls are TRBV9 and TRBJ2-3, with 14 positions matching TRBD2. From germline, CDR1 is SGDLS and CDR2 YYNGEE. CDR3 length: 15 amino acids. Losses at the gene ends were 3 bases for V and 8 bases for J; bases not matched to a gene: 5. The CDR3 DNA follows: TGTGCCAGCAGCGGAGGACTAGCGGGAGGTACTACGCAGTATTTT. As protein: CASSGGLAGGTTQYF.

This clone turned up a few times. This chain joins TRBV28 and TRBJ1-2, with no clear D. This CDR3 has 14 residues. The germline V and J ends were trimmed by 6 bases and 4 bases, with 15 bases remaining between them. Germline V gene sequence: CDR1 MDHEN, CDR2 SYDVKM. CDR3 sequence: CASSPTVDTYGYTF. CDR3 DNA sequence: TGTGCCAGCAGCCCGACGGTAGACACCTATGGCTACACCTTC.

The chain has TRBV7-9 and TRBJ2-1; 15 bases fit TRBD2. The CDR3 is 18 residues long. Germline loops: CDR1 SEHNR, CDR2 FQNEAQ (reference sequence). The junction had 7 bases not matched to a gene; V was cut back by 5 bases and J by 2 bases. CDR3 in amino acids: CASSPGTSGGHPYNEQFF. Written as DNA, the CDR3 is TGTGCCAGCAGCCCCGGGACTAGCGGGGGGCATCCCTACAATGAGCAGTTCTTC.

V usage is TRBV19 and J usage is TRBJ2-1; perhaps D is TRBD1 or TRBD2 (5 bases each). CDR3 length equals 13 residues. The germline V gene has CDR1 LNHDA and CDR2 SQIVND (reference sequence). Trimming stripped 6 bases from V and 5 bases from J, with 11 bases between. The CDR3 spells CASSRDVNNEQFF. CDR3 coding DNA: TGTGCCAGTAGCCGGGACGTTAACAATGAGCAGTTCTTC.

The CDR3 reads CASSQGIAGGSNYEQYF. DNA for the CDR3: TGTGCCAGCAGCCAAGGCATAGCGGGAGGGTCGAACTACGAGCAGTACTTC. The chain recombines TRBV3-1 (or the pseudogene TRBV3-2) with TRBJ2-7; 11 bases are shared with TRBD2. Germline V lookup: CDR1 LGHDT, CDR2 YNNKEL (reference sequence). The junction had 8 bases not matched to a gene; V was cut back by 1 base and J by 3 bases. The CDR3 has 17 residues.

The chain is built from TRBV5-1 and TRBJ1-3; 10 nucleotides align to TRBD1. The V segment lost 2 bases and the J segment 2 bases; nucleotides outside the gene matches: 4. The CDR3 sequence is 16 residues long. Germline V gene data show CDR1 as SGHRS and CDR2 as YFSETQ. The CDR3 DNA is TGCGCCAGCAGCTTTCGAGGACAGGGGGCTGGAAACACCATATATTTT. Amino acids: CASSFRGQGAGNTIYF.

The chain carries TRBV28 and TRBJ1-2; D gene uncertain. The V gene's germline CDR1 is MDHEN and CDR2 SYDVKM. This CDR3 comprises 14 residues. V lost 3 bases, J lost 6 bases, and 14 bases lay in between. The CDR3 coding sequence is TGTGCCAGCAGTTTCAACAGCAAGTGGGATGGCTACACCTTC. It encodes CASSFNSKWDGYTF.

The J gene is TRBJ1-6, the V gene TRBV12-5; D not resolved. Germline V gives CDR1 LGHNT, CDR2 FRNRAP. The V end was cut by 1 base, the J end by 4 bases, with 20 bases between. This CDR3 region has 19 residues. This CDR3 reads CASGLGEPLAYSYNSPLHF. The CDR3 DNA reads TGTGCTAGTGGTTTGGGGGAACCTCTGGCTTATTCGTATAATTCACCCCTCCACTTT.

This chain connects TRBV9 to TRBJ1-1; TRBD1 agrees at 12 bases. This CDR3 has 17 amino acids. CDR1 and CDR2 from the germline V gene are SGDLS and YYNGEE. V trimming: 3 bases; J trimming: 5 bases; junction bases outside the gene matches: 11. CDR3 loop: CASSAGKGQGARTEAFF. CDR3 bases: TGTGCCAGCAGCGCCGGAAAGGGACAGGGGGCGCGAACTGAAGCTTTCTTT.

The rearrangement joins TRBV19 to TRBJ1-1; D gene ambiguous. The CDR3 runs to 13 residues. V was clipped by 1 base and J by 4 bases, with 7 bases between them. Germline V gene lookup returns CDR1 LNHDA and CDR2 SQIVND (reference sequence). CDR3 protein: CASSIGAGTEAFF. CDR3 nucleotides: TGTGCCAGTAGTATAGGGGCCGGCACTGAAGCTTTCTTT.

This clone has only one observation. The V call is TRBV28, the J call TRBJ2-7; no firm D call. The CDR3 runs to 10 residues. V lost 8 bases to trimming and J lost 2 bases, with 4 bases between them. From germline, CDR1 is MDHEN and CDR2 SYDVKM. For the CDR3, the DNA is TGTGCCAGCGGAACCTACGAGCAGTACGTC. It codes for CASGTYEQYV.

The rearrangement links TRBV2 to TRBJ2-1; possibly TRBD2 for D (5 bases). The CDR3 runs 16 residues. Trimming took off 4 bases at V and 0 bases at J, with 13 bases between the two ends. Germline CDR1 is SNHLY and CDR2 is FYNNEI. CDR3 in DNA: TGTGCCAGCAGTGGGATCGGGATTGCCTCCTACAATGAGCAGTTCTTC. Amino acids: CASSGIGIASYNEQFF.

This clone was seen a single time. In DNA, the CDR3 is TGTGCCAGCAGGCCAGGGATTGAAAAACTGTTTTTT. Translated, it gives CASRPGIEKLFF. V is TRBV12-3 or TRBV12-4 and J is TRBJ1-4; TRBD1 might be the D (5 bases). Trimming removed 6 bases at V and 7 bases at J, with 9 bases between. The CDR3 is 12 amino acids.

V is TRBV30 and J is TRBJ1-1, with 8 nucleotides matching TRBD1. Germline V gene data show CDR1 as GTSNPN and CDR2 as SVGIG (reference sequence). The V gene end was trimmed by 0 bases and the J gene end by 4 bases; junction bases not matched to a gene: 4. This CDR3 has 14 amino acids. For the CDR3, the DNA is TGTGCCTGGAGTGTACCAGACAGGGGCACTGAAGCTTTCTTT. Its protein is CAWSVPDRGTEAFF. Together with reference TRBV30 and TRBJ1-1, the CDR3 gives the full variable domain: SQTIHQWPATLVQPVGSPLSLECTVEGTSNPNLYWYRQAAGRGLQLLFYSVGIGQISSEVPQNLSASRPQDRQFILSSKKLLLSDSGFYLCAWSVPDRGTEAFFGQGTRLTVV.